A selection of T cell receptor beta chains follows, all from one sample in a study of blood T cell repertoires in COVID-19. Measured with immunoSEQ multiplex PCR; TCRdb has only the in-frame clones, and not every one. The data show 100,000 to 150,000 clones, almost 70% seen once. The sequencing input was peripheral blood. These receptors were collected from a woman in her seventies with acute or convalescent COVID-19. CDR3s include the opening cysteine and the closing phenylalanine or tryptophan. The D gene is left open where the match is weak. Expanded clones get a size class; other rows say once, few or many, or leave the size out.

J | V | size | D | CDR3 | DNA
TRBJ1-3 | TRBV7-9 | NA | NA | CASSAQASSGNTIYF | TGTGCCAGCAGCGCACAGGCTAGCTCTGGAAACACCATATATTTT
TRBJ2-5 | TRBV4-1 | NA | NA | CASSQERQETQYF | TGCGCCAGCAGCCAAGAGCGGCAAGAGACCCAGTACTTC
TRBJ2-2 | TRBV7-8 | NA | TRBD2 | CASSQGLAGGPTNVGELFF | TGTGCCAGCAGCCAGGGACTAGCGGGAGGGCCTACTAATGTAGGGGAGCTGTTTTTT
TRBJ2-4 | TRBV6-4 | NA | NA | CASMLPGERTKNIQYF | TGTGCCAGCATGCTCCCAGGGGAGAGAACCAAAAACATTCAGTACTTC
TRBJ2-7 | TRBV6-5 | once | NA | CASGPSYEQYF | TGTGCCAGCGGCCCCTCCTACGAGCAGTACTTC
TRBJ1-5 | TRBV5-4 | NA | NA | CASSLAGSQPQHF | TGTGCCAGCAGCTTAGCAGGGTCCCAGCCCCAGCATTTT
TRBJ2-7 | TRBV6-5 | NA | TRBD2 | CASSYGTSGSYEQYF | TGTGCCAGCAGTTACGGGACTAGCGGCTCCTACGAGCAGTACTTC
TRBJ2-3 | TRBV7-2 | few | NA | CASSAQGTDTQYF | TGTGCCAGCAGCGCCCAGGGCACAGATACGCAGTATTTT
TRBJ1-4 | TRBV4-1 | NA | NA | CASSQELGGEKLFF | TGCGCCAGCAGCCAAGAGTTAGGGGGTGAAAAACTGTTTTTT
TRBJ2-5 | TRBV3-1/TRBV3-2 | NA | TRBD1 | CASSQDYRGSQETQYF | TGTGCCAGCAGCCAAGACTACAGGGGGTCCCAAGAGACCCAGTACTTC
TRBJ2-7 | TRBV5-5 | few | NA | CASSLVGGGSYEQYF | TGTGCCAGCAGCTTGGTTGGCGGTGGCTCCTACGAGCAGTACTTC
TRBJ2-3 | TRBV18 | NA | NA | CASSPGRAADTQYF | TGTGCCAGCTCACCAGGGCGGGCGGCAGATACGCAGTATTTT
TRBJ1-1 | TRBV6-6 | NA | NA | CASSWGPEAFF | TGTGCCAGCAGTTGGGGGCCTGAAGCTTTCTTT
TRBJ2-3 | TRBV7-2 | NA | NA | CASSQQTISTDTQYF | TGTGCCAGCAGCCAACAGACTATTAGCACAGATACGCAGTATTTT
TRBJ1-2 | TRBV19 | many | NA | CASRRGAVYGYTF | TGTGCCAGTAGGCGGGGGGCGGTCTATGGCTACACCTTC
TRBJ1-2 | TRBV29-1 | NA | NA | CSVEGQDINYGYTF | TGCAGCGTTGAAGGACAGGACATTAACTATGGCTACACCTTC
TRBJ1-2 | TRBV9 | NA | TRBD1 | CASSPRTGGSYGYTF | TGTGCCAGCAGCCCCCGGACAGGGGGGAGCTATGGCTACACCTTC
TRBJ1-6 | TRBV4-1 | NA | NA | CASSQEATDYSYNSPLHF | TGCGCCAGCAGCCAAGAAGCAACCGACTACTCCTATAATTCACCCCTCCACTTT
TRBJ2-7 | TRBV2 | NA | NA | CASSEESRGLLYEQYF | TGTGCCAGCAGTGAAGAATCGAGAGGACTCCTCTACGAGCAGTACTTC
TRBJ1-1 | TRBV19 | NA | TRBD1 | CASSARDRGNTEAFF | TGTGCCAGTAGTGCCCGGGACAGAGGTAACACTGAAGCTTTCTTT
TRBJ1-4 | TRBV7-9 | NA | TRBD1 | CASSPPTGDNEKLFF | TGTGCCAGCAGCCCCCCTACAGGGGATAATGAAAAACTGTTTTTT
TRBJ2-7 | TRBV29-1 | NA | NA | CSVEEVGLEQYF | TGCAGCGTTGAAGAGGTGGGGCTCGAGCAGTACTTC
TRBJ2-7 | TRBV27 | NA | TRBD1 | CASSLRGTGGYEQYF | TGTGCCAGCAGTTTACGCGGGACAGGGGGATACGAGCAGTACTTC
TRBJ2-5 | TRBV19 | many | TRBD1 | CASSLDRATQYF | TGTGCCAGTAGTCTGGACAGGGCGACCCAGTACTTC
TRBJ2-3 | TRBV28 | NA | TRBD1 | CASSTGQGVEYTDTQYF | TGTGCCAGCAGTACTGGACAGGGTGTTGAGTACACAGATACGCAGTATTTT
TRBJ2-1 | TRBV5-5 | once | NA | CASSSFQGAGEQFF | TGTGCCAGCAGCTCATTCCAGGGTGCGGGGGAGCAGTTCTTC
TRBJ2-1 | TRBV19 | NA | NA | CASRGGPSEQFF | TGTGCCAGTAGGGGGGGGCCCTCTGAGCAGTTCTTC
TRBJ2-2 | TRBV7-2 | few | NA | CASSLDRRDTGELFF | TGTGCCAGCAGCTTGGACAGACGGGACACCGGGGAGCTGTTTTTT
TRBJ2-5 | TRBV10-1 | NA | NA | CASSSRTPGETQYF | TGCGCCAGCAGTAGCCGGACTCCTGGGGAGACCCAGTACTTC
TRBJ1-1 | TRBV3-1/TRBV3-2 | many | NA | CASSNSGTEAFF | TGTGCCAGCAGCAACTCGGGGACTGAAGCTTTCTTT
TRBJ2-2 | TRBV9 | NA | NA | CASSVIAVNTGELFF | TGTGCCAGCAGCGTAATAGCGGTAAACACCGGGGAGCTGTTTTTT
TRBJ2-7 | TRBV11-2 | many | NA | CASSLGPGSEQYF | TGTGCCAGCAGCTTAGGCCCAGGTAGCGAGCAGTACTTC
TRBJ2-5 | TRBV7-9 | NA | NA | CASSLFSVETQYF | TGTGCCAGCAGCTTATTTTCCGTAGAGACCCAGTACTTC
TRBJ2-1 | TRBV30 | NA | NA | CAGRRLARVGHNEQFF | TGTGCCGGACGGCGGTTAGCCAGGGTGGGTCACAATGAGCAGTTCTTC
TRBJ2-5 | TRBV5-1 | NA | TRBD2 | CASSLATSGSLAETQYF | TGCGCCAGCAGCTTGGCGACTAGCGGGAGTTTAGCAGAGACCCAGTACTTC
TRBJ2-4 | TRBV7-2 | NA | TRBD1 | CASSQTGVGYF | TGTGCCAGCAGCCAGACAGGGGTTGGGTACTTC
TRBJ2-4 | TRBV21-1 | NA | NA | CASSKGRLRAKNIQYF | TGTGCCAGCAGCAAGGGCCGCCTCCGGGCCAAAAACATTCAGTACTTC
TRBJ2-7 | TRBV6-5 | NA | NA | CASSYWQGYEQYF | TGTGCCAGCAGTTACTGGCAGGGTTACGAGCAGTACTTC
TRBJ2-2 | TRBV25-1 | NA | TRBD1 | CASSVGTANTGELFF | TGTGCCAGCAGTGTTGGGACAGCAAACACCGGGGAGCTGTTTTTT
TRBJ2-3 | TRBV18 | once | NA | CASSPYTDTQYF | TGTGCCAGCTCACCGTACACAGATACGCAGTATTTT
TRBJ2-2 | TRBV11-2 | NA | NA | CASSPEATNTGELFF | TGTGCCAGCAGTCCCGAAGCGACTAACACCGGGGAGCTGTTTTTT
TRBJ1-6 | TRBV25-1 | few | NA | CASSEYQRGRNSPLHF | TGTGCCAGCAGTGAATATCAACGGGGAAGGAATTCACCCCTCCACTTT
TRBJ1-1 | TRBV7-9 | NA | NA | CAGFGGFTTEAFF | TGTGCCGGATTCGGGGGGTTTACCACTGAAGCTTTCTTT
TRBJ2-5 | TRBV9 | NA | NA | CASSAQGRQETQYF | TGTGCCAGCAGCGCCCAGGGGCGCCAAGAGACCCAGTACTTC
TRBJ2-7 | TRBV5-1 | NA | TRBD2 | CASSPSRGTTYEQYF | TGCGCCAGCAGCCCCTCGCGGGGGACTACTTACGAGCAGTACTTC
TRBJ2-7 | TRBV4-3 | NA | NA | CASSQVWGLSYEQYF | TGCGCCAGCAGCCAAGTATGGGGGCTCTCCTACGAGCAGTACTTC
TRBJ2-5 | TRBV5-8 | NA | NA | CASSLEGSGVETQYF | TGTGCCAGCAGCTTGGAGGGTAGCGGAGTAGAGACCCAGTACTTC
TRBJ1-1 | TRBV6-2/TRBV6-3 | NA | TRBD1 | CASSYTPQGATEAFF | TGTGCCAGCAGTTACACACCGCAGGGGGCCACTGAAGCTTTCTTT
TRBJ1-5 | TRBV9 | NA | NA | CASSVAVQGSNQPQHF | TGTGCCAGCAGCGTAGCGGTCCAGGGCAGCAATCAGCCCCAGCATTTT
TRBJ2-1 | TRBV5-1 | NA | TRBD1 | CASSFDRGREQFF | TGCGCCAGCAGCTTTGACAGGGGGCGTGAGCAGTTCTTC
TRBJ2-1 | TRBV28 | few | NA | CASTGSYNEQFF | TGTGCCAGCACGGGCTCCTACAATGAGCAGTTCTTC
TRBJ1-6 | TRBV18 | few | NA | CASSESTDLSPLHF | TGTGCCAGCTCAGAGTCGACAGACCTTTCACCCCTCCACTTT
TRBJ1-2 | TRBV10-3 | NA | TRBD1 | CAISESRQGSDGYTF | TGTGCCATCAGTGAGTCGAGACAGGGTAGCGATGGCTACACCTTC